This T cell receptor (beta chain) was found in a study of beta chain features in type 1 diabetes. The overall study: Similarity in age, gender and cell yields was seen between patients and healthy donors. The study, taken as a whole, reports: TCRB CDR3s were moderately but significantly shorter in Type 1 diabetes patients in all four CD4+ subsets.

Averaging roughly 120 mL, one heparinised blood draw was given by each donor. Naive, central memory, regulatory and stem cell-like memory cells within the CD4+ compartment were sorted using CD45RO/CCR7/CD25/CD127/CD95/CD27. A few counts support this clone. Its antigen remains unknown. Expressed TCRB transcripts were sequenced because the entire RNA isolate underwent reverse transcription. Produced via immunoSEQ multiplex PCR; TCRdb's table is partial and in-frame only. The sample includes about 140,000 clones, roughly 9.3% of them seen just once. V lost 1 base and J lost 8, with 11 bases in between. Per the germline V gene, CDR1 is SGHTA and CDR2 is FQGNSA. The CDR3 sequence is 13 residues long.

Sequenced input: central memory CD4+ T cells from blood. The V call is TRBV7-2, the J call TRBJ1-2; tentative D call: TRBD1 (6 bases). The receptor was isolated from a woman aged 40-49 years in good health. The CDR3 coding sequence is TGTGCCAGCAGCTTAGACAGGGCGTACGGCTACACCTTC. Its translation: CASSLDRAYGYTF.